The 27 T cell receptor beta chains presented below share a single source sample, sequenced in a study of identical twins. In TCRdb, the 5' RACE reads were re-called with MiXCR into one record per CDR3 protein. The repertoire consists of a few hundred thousand distinct CDR3 sequences, with just under 10% occurring once and the leading ten covering approximately 3%. The same data also contributed to another study, on yellow fever vaccine responses in identical twins.

Material for sequencing was PBMCs. Receptor source: a woman aged 18-30 years in good health.

This clonotype has only a few counts. This chain joins TRBV29-1 and TRBJ2-5; 9 nucleotides match TRBD1. The germline gives CDR1 SQVTM, CDR2 ANQGSEA. The length of the CDR3 is 14 residues. Trimming cost V 7 bases and J 2 bases; bases outside gene matches: 8. CDR3 loop: CSAGGTGKQETQYF. The CDR3 region has the DNA TGCAGCGCCGGGGGGACAGGGAAACAAGAGACCCAGTACTTC.

This clonotype was seen ten or more times. The chain uses TRBV6-2 or TRBV6-3 and TRBJ2-7; 10 bases align to TRBD2. Germline CDR1 reads MNHEY; CDR2 reads SVGEGT. The CDR3 spans 17 residues. V dropped 1 base and J dropped 3; count of bases not matched to a gene: 9. CDR3 loop: CASSYYSGRTTFYEQYF. As DNA, the CDR3 is TGTGCCAGCAGTTACTATAGCGGGAGGACTACCTTCTACGAGCAGTACTTC.

This clonotype has more than one count but fewer than ten. The chain recombines TRBV20-1 with TRBJ2-5; D gene ambiguous. The V end lost 3 bases, the J end lost 5 bases, and 10 bases lay between the germline ends. In germline, CDR1 is DFQATT, CDR2 SNEGSKA (reference sequence). The CDR3 totals 12 residues. CDR3 nucleotide sequence: TGCAGTGCTAGGGACCCGGAGGAGACCCAGTACTTC. Translated: CSARDPEETQYF.

The CDR3 loop reads CASSQAALDTSYEQYF. The CDR3 DNA reads as TGCGCCAGCAGCCAAGCGGCCCTGGACACCTCCTACGAGCAGTACTTC. The genes are TRBV4-3 and TRBJ2-7; D possibly corresponds to TRBD1 (5 bases). Trimming pared 1 base from V and 0 bases from J, leaving 13 bases between. The CDR3 consists of 16 residues. Germline CDR1 LGHNA, CDR2 YSLEER.

This clonotype was counted only a few times. The genes are TRBV20-1 and TRBJ2-5; D uncertain. Germline CDR1 reads DFQATT; CDR2 reads SNEGSKA (reference sequence). The CDR3 runs to 16 residues. Trimming took 3 bases from V and 7 from J, leaving 24 bases between them. The CDR3 nucleotides are TGCAGTGCTAGTGGTTCGTGGGCCCAGGTTAAGGGGACCCAGTACTTC. This codes for CSASGSWAQVKGTQYF.

The rearrangement joins TRBV6-5 to TRBJ2-7; D is unresolved. The V and J ends lost 0 bases and 1 base respectively, with 7 bases between them. Germline V gene lookup returns CDR1 MNHEY and CDR2 SVGAGI. This CDR3 is 14 amino acids long. Here the CDR3 reads CASSYSKWSYEQYF. CDR3 bases: TGTGCCAGCAGTTACTCGAAGTGGTCCTACGAGCAGTACTTC.

This chain links TRBV29-1 with TRBJ2-2; unclear D gene. V was trimmed by 6 bases and J by 4 bases, leaving 12 bases between them. The germline V gene encodes CDR1 SQVTM and CDR2 ANQGSEA. The CDR3 spans 13 residues. The chain's CDR3 is CSVTGRFTGELFF. CDR3 in DNA: TGCAGCGTGACCGGACGGTTCACCGGGGAGCTGTTTTTT.

The V gene is TRBV6-2 or TRBV6-3, the J gene TRBJ2-1; 7 bases fit TRBD1. J lost 0 bases, V lost 0 bases, and 5 bases had no gene match. Looked up from germline, CDR1 is MNHEY and CDR2 is SVGEGT. The CDR3 extends over 17 amino acids. CDR3 DNA: TGTGCCAGCAGTTACTCGATCAGGGACAGCTCCTACAATGAGCAGTTCTTC. Translation gives CASSYSIRDSSYNEQFF.

This clonotype was seen only a few times. The CDR3 sequence: CASSGQATIGDTQYF. CDR3 bases: TGTGCCAGCAGCGGGCAGGCTACCATTGGAGATACGCAGTATTTT. This chain joins TRBV9 and TRBJ2-3; D ambiguous. Germline V gene data show CDR1 as SGDLS and CDR2 as YYNGEE. The CDR3 runs to 15 residues. Trimming pared 3 bases from V and 5 bases from J, leaving 16 bases between.

The genes are TRBV28 and TRBJ2-7; 7 bases agree with TRBD1. In germline, CDR1 is MDHEN, CDR2 SYDVKM. The CDR3 spans 12 residues. V lost 8 bases to trimming and J lost 6 bases; unmatched junction nucleotides: 7. CDR3 bases: TGTGCCAGCCAGACAGGGTTGAGCGAGCAGTACTTC. It encodes CASQTGLSEQYF.

The J gene is TRBJ2-5, the V gene TRBV4-3; 9 bases align to TRBD2. Germline trimming cut 0 bases from V and 0 bases from J; bases unmatched to any gene: 8. Germline assignment: CDR1 LGHNA and CDR2 YSLEER. The CDR3 runs to 18 residues. Here the CDR3 reads CASSQDFLASGDQETQYF. The CDR3 DNA is TGCGCCAGCAGCCAAGATTTTTTGGCTAGCGGGGACCAAGAGACCCAGTACTTC.

In nucleotides, the CDR3 is TGTGCCAGCAGCAAACGGAACCAAGAGACCCAGTACTTC. This gives the protein CASSKRNQETQYF. The rearrangement uses TRBV3-1 and TRBJ2-5, with D uncertain. This CDR3 contains 13 residues. The germline CDR1 and CDR2 sequences are LGHDT and YNNKEL (reference sequence). Trimming left V 5 bases short and J 0 bases short, with 7 bases between.

In its sample, this clonotype was seen many times. The V call is TRBV29-1, the J call TRBJ2-7, with D perhaps matching TRBD2 (7 bases). This CDR3 has 12 amino acids. The ends were cut back, 5 bases at V and 6 bases at J, with 14 bases in the middle. Germline V gene data show CDR1 as SQVTM and CDR2 as ANQGSEA. The CDR3 here is CSVRGAALEQYF. Written as DNA, the CDR3 is TGCAGCGTTCGGGGGGCGGCCCTCGAGCAGTACTTC.

The V and J genes are TRBV29-1 and TRBJ2-2; D is undetermined. With 4 bases removed from V and 11 bases from J, the gap between germline ends came to 17 bases. The CDR3 runs to 13 residues. CDR1 SQVTM and CDR2 ANQGSEA come from the germline V gene. In DNA form, the CDR3 reads TGCAGCGTTGTGGTAGATTCCTTGGGTGAGCTGTTTTTT. Amino acid sequence: CSVVVDSLGELFF.

The chain is built from TRBV20-1 and TRBJ2-7; weak D call: TRBD1 (6 bases). The CDR3 has 13 amino acids. V was cut by 7 bases and J by 0 bases, with 13 bases left in between. CDR1 and CDR2 from the germline V gene are DFQATT and SNEGSKA (reference sequence). DNA for the CDR3: TGCAGTGTTGGTCGGGACAACTCCTACGAGCAGTACTTC. Translated: CSVGRDNSYEQYF.

The V and J genes are TRBV27 and TRBJ2-5, with unresolved D. This CDR3 region has 14 residues. In germline, CDR1 is MNHEY, CDR2 SMNVEV (reference sequence). V was cut by 4 bases and J by 1 base, with 10 bases left in between. CDR3 coding DNA: TGTGCCAGCAGTTCGAACCAGTTCCAAGAGACCCAGTACTTC. Residues: CASSSNQFQETQYF.

This clonotype has more than one count but fewer than ten. The chain joins TRBV11-2 to TRBJ2-3; D possibly corresponds to TRBD2 (6 bases). The V gene lost 1 base and the J gene lost 1 base, with 21 bases spanning the gap. Germline V gives CDR1 SGHAT, CDR2 FQNNGV. CDR3 length: 19 amino acids. The CDR3 nucleotides read TGTGCCAGCAGCTTAGTAGGCGTCACTAGCCTGAGGGGCACAGATACGCAGTATTTT. Translated: CASSLVGVTSLRGTDTQYF.

This clonotype has a count of ten or more. The chain's CDR3 is CASSQLTGTKSNEQFF. The CDR3 DNA reads as TGCGCCAGCAGCCAATTAACCGGGACGAAAAGCAATGAGCAGTTCTTC. The chain uses TRBV4-1 and TRBJ2-1; tentatively, D is TRBD1 or TRBD2 (5 bases each). The V end lost 2 bases, the J end lost 6 bases, and 17 bases lay between the germline ends. CDR3 length: 16 amino acids. CDR1 is MGHRA, CDR2 YSYEKL, per germline.

A few counts support this clonotype. The V and J genes are TRBV20-1 and TRBJ1-5; the D gene is possibly TRBD1 (5 bases). The V end was cut by 6 bases, the J end by 1 base, with 19 bases between. CDR1 is DFQATT and CDR2 is SNEGSKA in the germline V gene (reference sequence). The CDR3 runs to 16 residues. The CDR3 DNA sequence: TGCAGTGCCGCCCAAAACGGGGCTGGAAGCAATCAGCCCCAGCATTTT. Protein product: CSAAQNGAGSNQPQHF.

The rearrangement links TRBV4-1 to TRBJ1-3; TRBD1 matches at 7 bases. The CDR3 covers 15 residues. Germline CDR1 and CDR2: MGHRA and YSYEKL. V lost 3 bases, J lost 2 bases, and 4 bases stayed unmatched. The CDR3 region has the DNA TGCGCCAGCAGCCAGGAGACAGGGACTGGAAACACCATATATTTT. This translates into CASSQETGTGNTIYF.

This clonotype was counted at least ten times. V usage is TRBV5-1 and J usage is TRBJ1-6; maybe TRBD1 (5 bases). V lost 1 base to trimming and J lost 8 bases, with 16 bases between them. Germline-derived CDR1 and CDR2 are SGHRS and YFSETQ. This CDR3 has 16 residues. The CDR3 reads CASSLPGTTGDSPLHF. The CDR3 DNA reads as TGCGCCAGCAGCTTGCCCGGGACTACCGGCGATTCACCCCTCCACTTT.

The chain recombines TRBV6-5 with TRBJ2-3, with D possibly being TRBD1 (6 bases). Between the trimmed V and J ends, which lost 6 bases and 2 bases, there was a span of 12 bases. CDR1 is MNHEY and CDR2 is SVGAGI in the germline V gene. The CDR3 is 14 amino acids. The CDR3 spells CASSYRESTDTQYF. The CDR3 region has the DNA TGTGCCAGCAGCTACAGGGAATCCACAGATACGCAGTATTTT.

This clonotype was counted ten times or more. The rearrangement joins TRBV12-3 or TRBV12-4 to TRBJ1-1, with 7 nucleotides matching TRBD1. J lost 1 base, V lost 5 bases, and 7 bases had no gene match. The CDR3 runs to 15 residues. This CDR3 is CASSPRRGRNTEAFF. The CDR3 nucleotides read TGTGCCAGCAGTCCCCGCAGGGGGAGGAACACTGAAGCTTTCTTT.

This clonotype has ten or more counts. The CDR3 reads CASRLEGTGSGNTEAFF. For the CDR3, the DNA is TGTGCCAGCAGATTGGAAGGGACAGGGTCTGGGAACACTGAAGCTTTCTTT. The V gene is TRBV6-4, the J gene TRBJ1-1, with 9 bases that match TRBD1. The V and J ends lost 6 bases and 1 base, in that order; junction bases with no gene match: 12. From germline, CDR1 is MRHNA and CDR2 SNTAGT. There are 17 residues in the CDR3.

The chain recombines TRBV5-5 with TRBJ2-7, with 8 bases aligning to TRBD2. The V segment lost 0 bases and the J segment 6 bases; nucleotides outside the gene matches: 5. CDR3 length: 14 amino acids. In germline, CDR1 is SGHKS, CDR2 YYEKEE (reference sequence). This chain's CDR3 is CASSLEGTSSEQYF. The CDR3 DNA is TGTGCCAGCAGCTTGGAGGGGACTAGTAGCGAGCAGTACTTC. The variable domain in full, completed from reference TRBV5-5 and TRBJ2-7, reads DAGVTQSPTHLIKTRGQQVTLRCSPISGHKSVSWYQQVLGQGPQFIFQYYEKEERGRGNFPDRFSARQFPNYSSELNVNALLLGDSALYLCASSLEGTSSEQYFGPGTRLTVT.

In this sample, this clonotype turned up many times. This rearrangement joins TRBV12-3 or TRBV12-4 to TRBJ2-3, with 9 nucleotides matching TRBD2. Losses at the gene ends were 5 bases for V and 3 bases for J; bases not matched to a gene: 12. This CDR3 comprises 17 residues. CDR3 nucleotides: TGTGCCAGCAGTAGTCCTCCTTTAGCGGGAGCTACAGATACGCAGTATTTT. Translated, it gives CASSSPPLAGATDTQYF.

This clonotype was observed many times. V gene TRBV12-3 or TRBV12-4 combines with J gene TRBJ1-2; D gene uncertain. Trimming removed 3 bases from V and 2 bases from J, with 7 bases in between. The CDR3 has 13 residues. CDR3 sequence: CASSFWQNYGYTF. The DNA for the CDR3 is TGTGCCAGCAGTTTTTGGCAGAACTATGGCTACACCTTC.